The 22 T cell receptor beta chains in this list originate from one sample, sequenced in a study of CD8+CD57+ T cells in acquired aplastic anemia. TCR beta VDJ and CDR3 were profiled, and genomic DNA was the template. TCRdb ran MiXCR on the reads and lists one entry per CDR3 protein. The profile shows roughly 130,000 distinct CDR3 sequences, around 48% of them singletons. The material sequenced was sorted CD4+, CD8+, or CD8+CD57+ T cells (not recorded which) from PBMCs. These receptors came from a human donor in good health, serving as a control.

The chain employs TRBV4-2 and TRBJ1-2; D may be TRBD1 (5 bases). This CDR3 region has 13 residues. Trimming pared 4 bases from V and 8 bases from J, leaving 14 bases between. Germline loops: CDR1 LGHNA, CDR2 YNFKEQ. CDR3 sequence: CASSRVLGEGYTF. In nucleotides, the CDR3 is TGTGCCAGCAGCCGAGTATTAGGGGAAGGCTACACCTTC.

This clonotype showed up many times. The chain carries TRBV5-5 and TRBJ1-1, with 8 bases matching TRBD1. The V segment lost 1 base and the J segment 5 bases; nucleotides outside the gene matches: 4. CDR3 length: 14 residues. Germline loops: CDR1 SGHKS, CDR2 YYEKEE (reference sequence). CDR3 sequence: CASSLRTGRTEAFF. CDR3 DNA: TGTGCCAGCAGCTTGAGGACAGGGCGGACTGAAGCTTTCTTT.

There are many counts of this clonotype. This chain connects TRBV7-2 to TRBJ2-1; weak D call: TRBD1 (5 bases). V was cut by 5 bases and J by 9 bases, with 20 bases left in between. Looked up from germline, CDR1 is SGHTA and CDR2 is FQGNSA. The CDR3 is 15 amino acids. The CDR3 DNA follows: TGTGCCAGCAGCGTTCAGGGAACACCTCTCTTTGAGCAGTTCTTC. Its translation is CASSVQGTPLFEQFF. Complete variable domain (other parts from reference TRBV7-2 and TRBJ2-1): GAGVSQSPSNKVTEKGKDVELRCDPISGHTALYWYRQSLGQGLEFLIYFQGNSAPDKSGLPSDRFSAERTGGSVSTLTIQRTQQEDSAVYLCASSVQGTPLFEQFFGPGTRLTVL.

This clonotype was counted a single time. The V call is TRBV2, the J call TRBJ1-1; D gene ambiguous. V lost 1 base to trimming and J lost 5 bases, with 14 bases between them. CDR1 and CDR2 from the germline V gene are SNHLY and FYNNEI. CDR3 length equals 15 residues. Written as DNA, the CDR3 is TGTGCCAGCAGTGAAGGTCTAGGGTCACGGACTGAAGCTTTCTTT. It specifies CASSEGLGSRTEAFF.

This clonotype qualifies as medium-sized. V is TRBV10-3 and J is TRBJ1-5, with 9 bases aligning to TRBD1. V dropped 10 bases and J dropped 5; count of bases not matched to a gene: 9. This CDR3 contains 14 residues. Looked up from germline, CDR1 is ENHRY and CDR2 is SYGVKD. CDR3 sequence (DNA): TGTGCCACCAGGGACAGGGTTGGAGATCAGCCCCAGCATTTT. It translates to CATRDRVGDQPQHF.

The chain employs TRBV10-3 and TRBJ1-2; the D gene is possibly TRBD1 (5 bases). Germline assignment: CDR1 ENHRY and CDR2 SYGVKD. The CDR3 totals 13 residues. The V end was cut by 4 bases, the J end by 7 bases, with 13 bases between. CDR3 region: CAISALGGLGYTF. CDR3 sequence (DNA): TGTGCCATCAGTGCCTTGGGGGGACTTGGCTACACCTTC.

J is TRBJ2-2 and V is TRBV7-9; D gene uncertain. Trimming pared 1 base from V and 8 bases from J, leaving 8 bases between. Germline V gene data show CDR1 as SEHNR and CDR2 as FQNEAQ (reference sequence). The CDR3 has 13 amino acids. CDR3 coding DNA: TGTGCCAGCAGCTTAGTTAACGGAGGGGAGCTGTTTTTT. Translating gives CASSLVNGGELFF. Supplemented by reference TRBV7-9 and TRBJ2-2, the full variable domain reads DTGVSQNPRHKITKRGQNVTFRCDPISEHNRLYWYRQTLGQGPEFLTYFQNEAQLEKSRLLSDRFSAERPKGSFSTLEIQRTEQGDSAMYLCASSLVNGGELFFGEGSRLTVL.

The V and J genes are TRBV10-3 and TRBJ2-6, with no clear D. The V gene lost 1 base and the J gene lost 4 bases, with 2 bases spanning the gap. The CDR3 spans 13 residues. CDR1 is ENHRY, CDR2 SYGVKD, per germline. The CDR3 here is CAISELGANVLTF. In DNA, the CDR3 is TGTGCCATCAGTGAGTTGGGGGCCAACGTCCTGACTTTC.

This chain links TRBV20-1 with TRBJ2-5; D possibly corresponds to TRBD2 (6 bases). The V gene lost 5 bases and the J gene lost 0 bases, with 16 bases spanning the gap. The germline CDR1 and CDR2 sequences are DFQATT and SNEGSKA (reference sequence). CDR3 length equals 15 residues. Written as DNA, the CDR3 is TGCAGTGCTGCCGGTAGCGGCCTGTACCAAGAGACCCAGTACTTC. As protein: CSAAGSGLYQETQYF.

V usage is TRBV10-1 and J usage is TRBJ1-2; D uncertain. With 2 bases removed from V and 4 bases from J, the gap between germline ends came to 8 bases. The CDR3 consists of 13 residues. Germline V CDR1 and CDR2: WNHNN, SYGVQD (reference sequence). For the CDR3, the DNA is TGCGCCAGCAGTGAGGGATCCACCTATGGCTACACCTTC. It codes for CASSEGSTYGYTF.

In this sample, this clonotype turned up many times. The chain recombines TRBV5-6 with TRBJ2-7; TRBD2 might be the D (7 bases). V shed 3 bases and J shed 7 bases, with 23 bases lying between them. Per the germline V gene, CDR1 is SGHDT and CDR2 is YYEEEE. This CDR3 spans 16 amino acids. CDR3 amino acids: CASSSQGWQGGKEQYF. The CDR3 DNA follows: TGTGCCAGCAGCTCCCAGGGGTGGCAGGGAGGGAAAGAGCAGTACTTC.

This clonotype was seen at least ten times. The chain links TRBV12-3 or TRBV12-4 to TRBJ1-5; D uncertain. The CDR3 is 13 amino acids. V dropped 6 bases and J dropped 0 bases, with 6 bases sitting between them. The CDR3 loop is CASSRYSNQPQHF. The CDR3 nucleotides read TGTGCCAGCAGCAGATATAGCAATCAGCCCCAGCATTTT.

This clonotype has just a few counts. The chain links TRBV20-1 to TRBJ2-7; tentative D call: TRBD1 (6 bases). V lost 6 bases and J 2 bases, leaving 17 bases between the germline ends. This CDR3 has 14 residues. The germline V gene encodes CDR1 DFQATT and CDR2 SNEGSKA (reference sequence). CDR3 in amino acids: CSASGRGSPYEQYF. The CDR3 coding sequence is TGCAGTGCCTCCGGCAGGGGAAGCCCCTACGAGCAGTACTTC.

This clonotype was observed at least ten times. V gene TRBV15 combines with J gene TRBJ2-5; D is unclear. Germline CDR1 is LNHNV and CDR2 is YYDKDF (reference sequence). The CDR3 extends over 15 amino acids. Trimming took off 4 bases at V and 2 bases at J, with 14 bases between the two ends. The CDR3 nucleotides are TGTGCCACCAGCAAATACCCCGACTCTCAAGAGACCCAGTACTTC. As protein: CATSKYPDSQETQYF.

This clonotype was picked up many times. The chain links TRBV6-1 to TRBJ2-7, with TRBD2 matching over 7 bases. Losses at the gene ends were 8 bases for V and 5 bases for J; bases not matched to a gene: 12. This CDR3 is built from 14 residues. CDR1 is MNHNS and CDR2 is SASEGT in the germline V gene. The CDR3 region has the DNA TGTGCCAGCGTACCGGAACTAGCGTTCGACGAGCAGTACTTC. Encoded protein: CASVPELAFDEQYF.

J is TRBJ1-2 and V is TRBV15, with D maybe TRBD1 (6 bases). V gave up 2 bases and J gave up 6 bases, with 13 bases separating them. CDR3 length equals 14 residues. The germline CDR1 and CDR2 sequences are LNHNV and YYDKDF (reference sequence). The CDR3 loop is CATSRNYGGHGYTF. CDR3 nucleotide sequence: TGTGCCACCAGCAGAAACTACGGGGGGCATGGCTACACCTTC.

This clonotype was detected ten times or more. The J gene is TRBJ2-1, the V gene TRBV12-5; the D is unclear. Germline V gene lookup returns CDR1 LGHNT and CDR2 FRNRAP. This CDR3 is 14 amino acids long. The V end lost 1 base, the J end lost 4 bases, and 8 bases lay between the germline ends. The CDR3 is CASGLALGYNEQFF. Written as DNA, the CDR3 is TGTGCTAGTGGTTTGGCACTCGGATACAATGAGCAGTTCTTC.

This clonotype was seen a handful of times. This may arise from a read error, as a much more abundant clone is one base away. V and J are TRBV14 and TRBJ2-7; D tentatively fits TRBD1 or TRBD2 (6 bases each). Germline V gives CDR1 SGHDN, CDR2 FVKESK. This CDR3 has 13 residues. The CDR3 DNA is TGTGCCAGCAGCGGGGGGCAGGTCTACGAGCGGTACTTC. Its translation is CASSGGQVYERYF.

The J gene is TRBJ2-5, the V gene TRBV25-1; 13 nucleotides match TRBD2. The CDR3 has 17 residues. Germline-derived CDR1 and CDR2 are MGHDK and SYGVNS. With V trimmed by 2 bases and J by 9 bases, 12 bases remained unmatched. The CDR3 here is CASSEPITTSGGEAQYF. CDR3 coding DNA: TGTGCCAGCAGTGAACCCATCACTACTAGCGGGGGGGAGGCCCAGTACTTC. Full variable domain (remainder filled in from reference TRBV25-1 and TRBJ2-5): EADIYQTPRYLVIGTGKKITLECSQTMGHDKMYWYQQDPGMELHLIHYSYGVNSTEKGDLSSESTVSRIRTEHFPLTLESARPSHTSQYLCASSEPITTSGGEAQYFGPGTRLLVL.

This clonotype was seen only a few times. The chain employs TRBV20-1 and TRBJ1-2; no definite D call. Germline V gene sequence: CDR1 DFQATT, CDR2 SNEGSKA (reference sequence). V gave up 1 base and J gave up 6 bases, with 6 bases separating them. The CDR3 totals 11 residues. The CDR3, as DNA: TGCAGTGCTAGAGTTGGAAATGGCTACACCTTC. It encodes CSARVGNGYTF.

The chain uses TRBV5-1 and TRBJ1-2; the match to TRBD1 covers 8 bases. The CDR3 is 12 amino acids. The germline V gene encodes CDR1 SGHRS and CDR2 YFSETQ. V shed 3 bases and J 12 bases; nucleotides not matched to a gene: 7. In nucleotides, the CDR3 is TGCGCCAGCAGCTCTGGACAGGGCGCGAACACCTTC. It translates to CASSSGQGANTF.

This clonotype was recorded many times. This rearrangement joins TRBV18 to TRBJ1-6, with 11 bases that match TRBD1. CDR1 and CDR2 (germline): KGHSH, LQKENI. V trimming: 5 bases; J trimming: 10 bases; junction bases outside the gene matches: 7. This CDR3 is built from 15 residues. The CDR3 DNA is TGTGCCAGCTCATCGGACAGGGGGCCGATATCACCCCTCCACTTT. Amino acids: CASSSDRGPISPLHF. Variable domain in full (rest from reference TRBV18 and TRBJ1-6): NAGVMQNPRHLVRRRGQEARLRCSPMKGHSHVYWYRQLPEEGLKFMVYLQKENIIDESGMPKERFSAEFPKEGPSILRIQQVVRGDSAAYFCASSSDRGPISPLHFGNGTRLTVT.